This TCR beta chain was retrieved from a study of blood T cells in healthy people across ages. Trimming left V 2 bases short and J 2 bases short, with 11 bases between. There are 14 residues in the CDR3. Germline CDR1 is SQVTM and CDR2 is ANQGSEA. A J-beta primer mix and a sample-barcoded 5' primer were used in a second PCR of about 7 to 11 cycles. TCRdb re-called the 5' RACE reads through MiXCR, storing one row per CDR3 protein. The data show some 1.8 million distinct CDR3 sequences, about 39% seen once. Broader study findings: In older individuals, TCR beta diversity per million T cells was lower, falling roughly linearly with age. Changes in expanded clonotypes were possibly confounded, as the CMV status of donors was unknown.

As regards this clonotype: Its antigen remains unknown.

V is TRBV29-1 and J is TRBJ2-3; maybe TRBD2 (5 bases). This TCR was recovered from a human donor in good health. The sequencing input was blood. The CDR3 region is CSVERRLNTDTQYF. The CDR3 DNA is TGCAGCGTTGAACGGCGACTAAACACAGATACGCAGTATTTT.